The T cell receptor beta chain under discussion was sequenced for a study of metastatic and nonmetastatic thyroid tumors. At the level of the study: For malignant and benign thyroid patients, tumor or nodule tissue and blood were the sources whose repertoires were compared.

This clone was detected many times. With MiXCR, TCRdb reprocessed the PCR reads. Here the sample spans about 27,000 clones, about 15% being singletons. Thyroid surgery had not been preceded by any treatment in any patient. Germline lookup yields CDR1 SNHLY and CDR2 FYNNEI. CDR3 length: 14 amino acids. Trimming took 5 bases from V and 7 from J, leaving 14 bases between them. The origin of this receptor is a male donor with papillary thyroid cancer or a benign thyroid nodule (not recorded which). Some clones in this sample may be carry-over from other donors' samples. The chain recombines TRBV2 with TRBJ1-4; D uncertain. The sequencing sample was made of blood. The CDR3 loop is CASSQGAQAEKLFF. CDR3 coding DNA: TGTGCCAGCAGTCAAGGAGCGCAGGCTGAAAAACTGTTTTTT.